This TCR beta chain was captured in a study of blood T cell repertoires in COVID-19. The overall study: Samples taken during acute and convalescent COVID-19 were collected in the United States, Italy and Spain. The analysed material was cDNA or gDNA that came from T cells, B-cell-depleted T cells, or PBMCs.

Germline CDR1 and CDR2: MNHEY and SMNVEV (reference sequence). V lost 5 bases, J lost 1 base, and 4 bases stayed unmatched. CDR3 length: 16 amino acids. Per the study methods: Quantification of nucleated cells was approximated via reference gene primer amplification. The data were produced by immunoSEQ multiplex PCR, yet TCRdb's version contains in-frame clones alone and is incomplete. That table supplies the V and J calls and clone size; D and trimming were determined from the DNA. The table has more than 80,000 clones, around 88% seen once. The clonotype comes from a man aged 45-60 years with active COVID-19. The chain couples TRBV27 to TRBJ2-7; 14 nucleotides agree with TRBD2. The sequenced sample consisted of peripheral blood. DNA for the CDR3: TGTGCCAGCAGTCCGGGGACTAGCGGGAGTTCCTACGAGCAGTACTTC. Translating gives CASSPGTSGSSYEQYF.